This TCR beta chain was captured in a study of beta chain features in type 1 diabetes. Trimming left V 1 base short and J 0 bases short, with 13 bases between. The CDR3 extends over 16 amino acids. CDR1 is SGHAT, CDR2 FQNNGV, per germline. In the case of this clone: The target antigen is unknown.

The isolated RNA, all of it, was reverse transcribed, so expressed TCRB transcripts were what got sequenced. TCRdb's copy holds only in-frame clones and misses some; the assay was immunoSEQ multiplex PCR. The sample has more than 250,000 clones, around 24% seen once. Whole-study findings and limits: Type 1 diabetes patients had moderately but significantly shorter TCRB CDR3s in all four CD4+ subsets. Any HLA type influence on TCRB rearrangement was left unresolved here. When cDNA is sequenced, cells with high TCR expression could be over-represented.

The genes are TRBV11-2 and TRBJ2-7; a weak D match, TRBD1 (6 bases). The sequence was obtained from a woman younger than 45 with type 1 diabetes. What was sequenced was naive CD4+ T cells from blood. The DNA for the CDR3 is TGTGCCAGCAGCTTAGTCTTTCAGGGGCTCTCCTACGAGCAGTACTTC. This sequence encodes CASSLVFQGLSYEQYF.